Listed here are 32 T cell receptor beta chains from one sample, sequenced in a study of blood T cell repertoires in COVID-19. The data were produced by immunoSEQ multiplex PCR, yet TCRdb's version contains in-frame clones alone and is incomplete. Counted here are 390,000 or so clones, just under 90% occurring once; the ten biggest clones make up around 9.3%. Sequencing was performed on PBMCs or T cells enriched from blood (not recorded which). Receptors originate from a woman aged 45-59 years who had recovered from COVID-19.

The genes are TRBV6-7 and TRBJ2-7; D ambiguous. TRBV6-7 is annotated as an ORF whose role is uncertain. The CDR3 loop spans 16 amino acids. Trimming removed 6 bases from V and 1 base from J, with 19 bases in between. The CDR3 spells CASSRRKTGKSYEQYF. CDR3 nucleotide sequence: TGTGCCAGCAGCCGCCGCAAGACGGGTAAGTCCTACGAGCAGTACTTC.

The rearrangement uses TRBV3-1 (or the pseudogene TRBV3-2) and TRBJ1-2; possibly TRBD1 for D (6 bases). Germline V lookup: CDR1 LGHDT, CDR2 YNNKEL (reference sequence). CDR3 size: 14 residues. V was pared by 0 bases and J by 4 bases, with 9 bases between. The CDR3 sequence: CASSQDRTAYGYTF. As DNA, the CDR3 is TGTGCCAGCAGCCAAGATCGGACAGCCTATGGCTACACCTTC.

The V gene is TRBV19, the J gene TRBJ1-2; D unresolved. The CDR3 has 13 residues. The germline V gene has CDR1 LNHDA and CDR2 SQIVND (reference sequence). V was cut by 2 bases and J by 1 base, with 5 bases left in between. The CDR3 DNA reads TGTGCCAGTAGTATAAACGGTAACTATGGCTACACCTTC. It codes for CASSINGNYGYTF.

This clone came up a few times. The chain joins TRBV19 to TRBJ2-2; D uncertain. This CDR3 has 14 amino acids. V was cut by 3 bases and J by 1 base, with 6 bases left in between. Germline V CDR1 and CDR2: LNHDA, SQIVND (reference sequence). The CDR3 DNA reads TGTGCCAGTAGTATTGTAGTGAACACCGGGGAGCTGTTTTTT. It translates to CASSIVVNTGELFF.

The V and J genes are TRBV30 and TRBJ1-5; 9 bases are a match to TRBD1. The CDR3 is 14 residues long. The germline V gene has CDR1 GTSNPN and CDR2 SVGIG (reference sequence). V shed 2 bases, J shed 5 bases, and the junction held 4 bases outside the gene matches. CDR3 in DNA: TGTGCCTGGAGTTACCGGGACAGGGATCAGCCCCAGCATTTT. As protein: CAWSYRDRDQPQHF.

The rearrangement joins TRBV18 to TRBJ1-1, with 10 bases identical to TRBD1. V gave up 3 bases and J gave up 1 base; unmatched junction bases: 11. CDR3 length: 18 residues. Germline lookup yields CDR1 KGHSH and CDR2 LQKENI. CDR3 coding DNA: TGTGCCAGCTCACCTCAATCTCTTTGGGACAGGGGGAACACTGAAGCTTTCTTT. Protein sequence: CASSPQSLWDRGNTEAFF.

The CDR3 loop is CASSLDFQETQYF. CDR3 nucleotides: TGTGCCAGCAGCCTGGACTTCCAAGAGACCCAGTACTTC. The rearrangement links TRBV6-5 to TRBJ2-5, with D possibly being TRBD2 (5 bases). In germline, CDR1 is MNHEY, CDR2 SVGAGI. The ends were cut back, 6 bases at V and 1 base at J, with 9 bases in the middle. This CDR3 is built from 13 residues.

The chain uses TRBV5-1 and TRBJ1-2; TRBD1 agrees at 9 bases. Germline-derived CDR1 and CDR2 are SGHRS and YFSETQ. V shed 3 bases, J shed 3 bases, and the junction held 3 bases outside the gene matches. This CDR3 has 14 amino acids. The chain's CDR3 is CASSSRTGDYGYTF. In DNA, the CDR3 is TGCGCCAGCAGCTCCCGGACAGGGGACTATGGCTACACCTTC.

CDR3 loop: CASQRGIETEAFF. The CDR3 nucleotides are TGTGCCAGTCAAAGGGGGATCGAGACTGAAGCTTTCTTT. The V call is TRBV19, the J call TRBJ1-1; D is possibly TRBD1 (6 bases). From germline, CDR1 is LNHDA and CDR2 SQIVND (reference sequence). Trimming removed 8 bases at V and 5 bases at J, with 15 bases between. The length of the CDR3 is 13 residues.

This clone has just a few counts. V gene TRBV3-1 (or the pseudogene TRBV3-2) combines with J gene TRBJ2-1; a possible D gene is TRBD2 (5 bases). The V gene lost 1 base and the J gene lost 0 bases, with 10 bases spanning the gap. CDR3 length: 16 residues. Looked up from germline, CDR1 is LGHDT and CDR2 is YNNKEL (reference sequence). CDR3 DNA: TGTGCCAGCAGCCAAGGATTTGGGAGCTCCTACAATGAGCAGTTCTTC. Its translation is CASSQGFGSSYNEQFF.

The CDR3 coding sequence is TGTGCCAGCAGCTCCGGACAGGGCTACGAGCAGTACTTC. Its protein is CASSSGQGYEQYF. This sequence joins TRBV5-8 and TRBJ2-7, with 8 bases fitting TRBD1. The CDR3 contains 13 residues. The V gene end was trimmed by 3 bases and the J gene end by 3 bases; junction bases not matched to a gene: 2. Per germline, CDR1 SGHTS and CDR2 YDEGEE. The full variable domain, with the rest looked up from reference TRBV5-8 and TRBJ2-7, is EAGVTQSPTHLIKTRGQQATLRCSPISGHTSVYWYQQALGLGLQFLLWYDEGEERNRGNFPPRFSGRQFPNYSSELNVNALELEDSALYLCASSSGQGYEQYFGPGTRLTVT.

The chain links TRBV19 to TRBJ1-1; TRBD1 matches at 7 bases. This CDR3 has 16 amino acids. The germline gives CDR1 LNHDA, CDR2 SQIVND (reference sequence). Germline trimming cut 5 bases from V and 0 bases from J; bases unmatched to any gene: 9. As DNA, the CDR3 is TGTGCCAGTAGTGTCCGGACAGGTGCTATGAACACTGAAGCTTTCTTT. This codes for CASSVRTGAMNTEAFF.

The chain employs TRBV2 and TRBJ1-2; 9 positions agree with TRBD1. There are 15 residues in the CDR3. Germline V gene lookup returns CDR1 SNHLY and CDR2 FYNNEI. The junction had 3 bases not matched to a gene; V was cut back by 1 base and J by 3 bases. The CDR3 loop reads CASSEEGQGYYGYTF. The CDR3, as DNA: TGTGCCAGCAGTGAAGAAGGACAGGGGTACTATGGCTACACCTTC.

This sequence joins TRBV11-2 and TRBJ2-2; 7 nucleotides agree with TRBD2. V shed 1 base, J shed 7 bases, and the junction held 12 bases outside the gene matches. CDR1 is SGHAT, CDR2 FQNNGV, per germline. CDR3 size: 17 residues. CDR3 loop: CASSLAPAAGLGGELFF. The CDR3 nucleotides read TGTGCCAGCAGCTTAGCCCCCGCAGCGGGGCTCGGCGGGGAGCTGTTTTTT.

The genes are TRBV28 and TRBJ1-5; 7 bases align to TRBD1. This CDR3 is built from 14 residues. The germline CDR1 and CDR2 sequences are MDHEN and SYDVKM. V shed 4 bases and J 5 bases; nucleotides not matched to a gene: 5. The CDR3 sequence: CASSSRQGYQPQHF. CDR3 DNA: TGTGCCAGCAGTTCCCGACAGGGTTATCAGCCCCAGCATTTT. The full variable domain, rest sourced from reference TRBV28 and TRBJ1-5, is DVKVTQSSRYLVKRTGEKVFLECVQDMDHENMFWYRQDPGLGLRLIYFSYDVKMKEKGDIPEGYSVSREKKERFSLILESASTNQTSMYLCASSSRQGYQPQHFGDGTRLSIL.

This clone was recorded only once. The V call is TRBV5-1, the J call TRBJ2-7, with D maybe TRBD1 (5 bases). With 2 bases removed from V and 9 bases from J, the gap between germline ends came to 21 bases. The CDR3 consists of 15 residues. Per the germline V gene, CDR1 is SGHRS and CDR2 is YFSETQ. The CDR3 sequence: CASSLKNQGGASQYF. In DNA form, the CDR3 reads TGCGCCAGCAGCTTAAAAAACCAGGGTGGGGCGTCGCAGTACTTC.

V gene TRBV2 combines with J gene TRBJ2-4, with D possibly TRBD1 on 5 matching bases. This CDR3 spans 14 amino acids. Trimming left V 6 bases short and J 0 bases short, with 9 bases between. Germline V CDR1 and CDR2: SNHLY, FYNNEI. CDR3 protein: CASRDTVAKNIQYF. CDR3 bases: TGTGCCAGCAGGGACACGGTAGCCAAAAACATTCAGTACTTC.

This chain links TRBV28 with TRBJ1-2, with 10 bases lining up with TRBD1. Germline V gives CDR1 MDHEN, CDR2 SYDVKM. The CDR3 sequence is 13 residues long. The junction had 1 base not matched to a gene; V was cut back by 5 bases and J by 4 bases. This chain's CDR3 is CASSRDRGYGYTF. The CDR3 DNA reads as TGTGCCAGCAGTAGGGACAGGGGCTATGGCTACACCTTC.

This CDR3 is CASARQGEVYEQYF. The CDR3, as DNA: TGTGCCAGCGCCCGACAGGGTGAAGTCTACGAGCAGTACTTC. The chain combines TRBV6-5 with TRBJ2-7; TRBD1 matches 7 bases. In germline, CDR1 is MNHEY, CDR2 SVGAGI. The CDR3 runs 14 residues. J gave up 3 bases and V 8 bases, and 10 bases lay outside the gene matches.

The genes are TRBV24-1 and TRBJ1-2, with 7 bases lining up with TRBD1. The CDR3 length is 14 residues. Germline CDR1 reads KGHDR; CDR2 reads SFDVKD. J was trimmed by 8 bases and V by 7 bases; bases with no gene match: 12. Here the CDR3 DNA reads TGTGCCACCAGGCCTTCGACAGGGACGGTCGGCTACACCTTC. The encoded protein is CATRPSTGTVGYTF.

This clone was picked up a small number of times. The germline gene is not matched at one end of the junction; a read error may be the cause. The chain recombines TRBV7-9 with TRBJ2-7; D remains ambiguous. CDR1 and CDR2 from the germline V gene are SEHNR and FQNEAQ (reference sequence). The CDR3 is 14 amino acids. The CDR3 here is CASRLDSNPYEQYF. For the CDR3, the DNA is TGTGCCAGCAGGTTAGACTCAAACCCCTACGAGCAGTACTTC.

The DNA of the CDR3 is TGCGCCAGCAGTGAACAGGGGGTTAGTCAGCCCCAGCATTTT. It specifies CASSEQGVSQPQHF. The V call is TRBV10-2, the J call TRBJ1-5, with TRBD1 matching over 8 bases. Trimming at V came to 3 bases and at J to 6 bases, leaving 4 bases not matched to a gene. Germline V gives CDR1 WSHSY, CDR2 SAAADI. The CDR3 consists of 14 residues.

This rearrangement joins TRBV4-3 to TRBJ1-1; 11 positions match TRBD1. The length of the CDR3 is 18 residues. The V gene's germline CDR1 is LGHNA and CDR2 YSLEER. With 2 bases clipped from V and 0 bases from J, the junction kept 8 bases outside the gene matches. The CDR3 sequence is CASSQQDRGLGMNTEAFF. In DNA form, the CDR3 reads TGCGCCAGCAGCCAACAGGACAGGGGGCTCGGCATGAACACTGAAGCTTTCTTT.

This clone was seen only once. J is TRBJ1-5 and V is TRBV6-4, with 10 bases matching TRBD1. This CDR3 spans 15 amino acids. The J segment lost 2 bases and the V segment lost 10 bases, leaving 8 bases of the junction unmatched. Germline V gene lookup returns CDR1 MRHNA and CDR2 SNTAGT. This CDR3 is CATDRGQWGNQPQHF. DNA for the CDR3: TGTGCCACCGACAGGGGGCAGTGGGGCAATCAGCCCCAGCATTTT.

The rearrangement uses TRBV7-2 and TRBJ2-7, with unresolved D. CDR3 length equals 14 residues. Germline lookup yields CDR1 SGHTA and CDR2 FQGNSA. Between the trimmed V and J ends, which lost 1 base and 7 bases, there was a span of 14 bases. As DNA, the CDR3 is TGTGCCAGCAGCTTAGGATCCCCGTGGCCAGAGCAGTACTTC. Its protein product is CASSLGSPWPEQYF.

The J gene is TRBJ1-3, the V gene TRBV4-2; D possibly corresponds to TRBD1 (5 bases). The V end was cut by 2 bases, the J end by 1 base, with 18 bases between. CDR3 length equals 18 residues. The germline V gene has CDR1 LGHNA and CDR2 YNFKEQ. CDR3 residues: CASSQSAARTSSGNTIYF. The CDR3 region has the DNA TGTGCCAGCAGCCAAAGTGCAGCGAGGACATCTTCTGGAAACACCATATATTTT.

This clone came up a few times. This chain connects TRBV6-5 to TRBJ2-7; 10 bases align to TRBD2. This CDR3 spans 16 amino acids. Germline CDR1 MNHEY, CDR2 SVGAGI. Trimming took 3 bases from V and 0 from J; bases not matched to a gene: 5. Here the CDR3 DNA reads TGTGCCAGCAGTTATAGCGGGGGGTATAGCTCCTACGAGCAGTACTTC. Protein: CASSYSGGYSSYEQYF.

V gene TRBV29-1 combines with J gene TRBJ1-2; D unclear. The CDR3 contains 14 residues. Deletions cut 6 bases from V and 11 bases from J, with 25 bases between. In germline, CDR1 is SQVTM, CDR2 ANQGSEA. The DNA of the CDR3 is TGCAGCGTGCCCCCCGGCACCGGAGCGGGGATGTACACCTTC. Translation: CSVPPGTGAGMYTF.

The J gene is TRBJ1-5, the V gene TRBV18; 7 positions match TRBD1. This CDR3 has 16 amino acids. Per the germline V gene, CDR1 is KGHSH and CDR2 is LQKENI. The J segment lost 1 base and the V segment lost 6 bases, leaving 9 bases of the junction unmatched. CDR3 sequence (DNA): TGTGCCAGCTCCCCAAACAGGGGAAGCAGCAATCAGCCCCAGCATTTT. Protein: CASSPNRGSSNQPQHF.

The chain links TRBV2 to TRBJ2-3; 12 nucleotides agree with TRBD2. The CDR3 extends over 17 amino acids. Germline CDR1 and CDR2: SNHLY and FYNNEI. V lost 4 bases, J lost 2 bases, and 7 bases stayed unmatched. CDR3 in amino acids: CASSARLAGATTDTQYF. The CDR3 nucleotides are TGTGCCAGCAGTGCGCGACTAGCGGGGGCCACCACAGATACGCAGTATTTT.

The gene calls are TRBV11-2 and TRBJ1-6, with D possibly being TRBD1 (5 bases). Germline V gene data show CDR1 as SGHAT and CDR2 as FQNNGV. Trimming pared 5 bases from V and 6 bases from J, leaving 8 bases between. This CDR3 contains 13 residues. DNA for the CDR3: TGTGCCAGCAGCCAGGGTATTAATTCACCCCTCCACTTT. Residues: CASSQGINSPLHF.

In the case of this clone: This same CDR3 is encoded by further DNA sequences in the sample. J is TRBJ1-1 and V is TRBV6-5; the match to TRBD1 covers 7 bases. This CDR3 region has 15 residues. V was pared by 6 bases and J by 0 bases, with 7 bases of the junction left unmatched. CDR1 is MNHEY and CDR2 is SVGAGI in the germline V gene. The CDR3 region is CASSQSGTVNTEAFF. In nucleotides, the CDR3 is TGTGCCAGCAGCCAATCCGGGACAGTGAACACTGAAGCTTTCTTT.